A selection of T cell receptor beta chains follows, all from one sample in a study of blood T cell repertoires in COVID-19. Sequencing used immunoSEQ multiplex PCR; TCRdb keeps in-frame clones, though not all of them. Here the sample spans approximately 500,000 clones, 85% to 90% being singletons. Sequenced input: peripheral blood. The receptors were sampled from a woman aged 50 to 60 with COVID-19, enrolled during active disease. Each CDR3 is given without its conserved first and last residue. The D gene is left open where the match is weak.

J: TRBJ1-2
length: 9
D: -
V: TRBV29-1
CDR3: GLRFNYGYT

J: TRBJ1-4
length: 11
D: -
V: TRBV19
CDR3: ASSIRQYEKLF

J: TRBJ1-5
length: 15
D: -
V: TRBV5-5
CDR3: ASSPGESPYSNQPQH

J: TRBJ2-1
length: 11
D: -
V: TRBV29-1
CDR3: SGSGLNYNEQF

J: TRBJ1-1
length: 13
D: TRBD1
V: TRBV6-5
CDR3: ASSKNRGLNTEAF

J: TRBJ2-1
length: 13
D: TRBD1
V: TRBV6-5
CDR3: ASRFGQGADNEQF

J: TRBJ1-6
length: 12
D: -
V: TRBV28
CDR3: ASRPGGVSSPLH

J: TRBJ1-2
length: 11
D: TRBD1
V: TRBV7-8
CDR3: ASSYGQGYGYT

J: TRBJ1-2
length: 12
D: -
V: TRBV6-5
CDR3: ASSPRRSDYGYT

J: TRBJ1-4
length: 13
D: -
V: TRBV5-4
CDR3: ASSLAGQGNEKLF

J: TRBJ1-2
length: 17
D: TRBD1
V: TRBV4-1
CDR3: ASSQDSAPTGRGNYGYT

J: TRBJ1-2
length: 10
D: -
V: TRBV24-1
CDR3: ALLGGRGGYT

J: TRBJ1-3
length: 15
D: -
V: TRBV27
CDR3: ASSLRGTAASGNTIY

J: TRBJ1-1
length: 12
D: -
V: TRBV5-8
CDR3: ASSFPGIFLEAF

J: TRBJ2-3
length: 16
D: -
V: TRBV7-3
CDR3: ASSLEAPGRGPGDTQY

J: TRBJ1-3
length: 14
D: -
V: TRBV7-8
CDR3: ASNHEGGAGGNTIY

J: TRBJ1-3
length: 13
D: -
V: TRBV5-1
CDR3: ASSRAGDYGNTIY

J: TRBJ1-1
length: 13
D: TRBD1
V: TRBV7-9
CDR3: ASTSLQGRNTEAF

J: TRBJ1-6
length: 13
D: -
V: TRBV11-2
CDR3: ASSLVGAGGSPLH

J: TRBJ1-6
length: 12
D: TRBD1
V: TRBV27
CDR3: ASSRTGKESPLH

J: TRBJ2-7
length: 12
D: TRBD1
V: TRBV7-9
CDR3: ASSFGTAYYEQY

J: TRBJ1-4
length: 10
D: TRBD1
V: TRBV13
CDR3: ATKTGGEKLF

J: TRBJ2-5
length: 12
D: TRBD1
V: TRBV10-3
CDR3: AIGPGTVQETQY

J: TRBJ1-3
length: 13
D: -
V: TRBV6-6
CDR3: ASSYSTGRGNTIY

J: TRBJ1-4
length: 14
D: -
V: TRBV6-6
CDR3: ASSLQDSRYNEKLF

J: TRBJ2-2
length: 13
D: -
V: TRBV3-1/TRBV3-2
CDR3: ASSFRGGGTGELF

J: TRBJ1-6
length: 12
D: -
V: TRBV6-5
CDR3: ASRIEGYGSPLH

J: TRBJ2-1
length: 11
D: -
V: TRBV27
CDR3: ASRGHSYNEQF

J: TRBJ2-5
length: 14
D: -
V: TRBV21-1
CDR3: ASSKPPDRREETQY

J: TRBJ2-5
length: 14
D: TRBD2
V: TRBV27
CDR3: ASSFGLAGTGETQY

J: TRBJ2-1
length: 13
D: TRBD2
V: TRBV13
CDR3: ASRLPGLAGIEQF

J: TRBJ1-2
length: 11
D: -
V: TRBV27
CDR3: ASSRRDTSSYT

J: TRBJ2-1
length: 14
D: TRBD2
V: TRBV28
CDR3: ASSPTFGGDYNEQF

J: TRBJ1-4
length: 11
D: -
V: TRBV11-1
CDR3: ASSLEPGGKLF

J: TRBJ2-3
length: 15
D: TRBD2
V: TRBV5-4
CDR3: ASSLGLAGAQGDTQY

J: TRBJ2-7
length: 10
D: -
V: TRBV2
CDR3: AGRGISYEQY

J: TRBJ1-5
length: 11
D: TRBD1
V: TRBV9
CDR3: ASSTGGNQPQH

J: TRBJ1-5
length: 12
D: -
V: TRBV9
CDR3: ASSVEAGNQPQH